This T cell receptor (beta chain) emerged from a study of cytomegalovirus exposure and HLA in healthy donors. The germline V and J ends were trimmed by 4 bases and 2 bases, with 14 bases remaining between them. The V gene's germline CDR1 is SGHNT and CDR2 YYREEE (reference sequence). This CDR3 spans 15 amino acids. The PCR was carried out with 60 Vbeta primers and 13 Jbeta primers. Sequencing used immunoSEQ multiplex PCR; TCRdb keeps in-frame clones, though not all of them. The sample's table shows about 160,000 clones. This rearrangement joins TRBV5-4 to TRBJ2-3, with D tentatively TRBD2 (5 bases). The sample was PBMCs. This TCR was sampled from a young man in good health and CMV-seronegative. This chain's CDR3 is CASSRSLGFTDTQYF. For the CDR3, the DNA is TGTGCCAGCAGCCGGTCACTAGGATTCACAGATACGCAGTATTTT.